The TCR beta chain described here comes from a study of shared clonotypes between healthy human individuals. Looking at the study overall: Donors, aged 18 to 49, were a couple of women and three men.

The assay ran at deep level. The authors split each subset's genomic DNA evenly across several immunoSEQ plates. Some clones are missing from TCRdb's copy, which holds only in-frame ones; the method was immunoSEQ multiplex PCR. Among 950,000 to 1,200,000 clones, 60% to 85% were seen once, and the ten largest hold approximately 0.95%. Study results and limitations: The study found 4.5% to 5% of naive CD4 clonotypes shared across several donors.

This clone was seen more than once but under ten times. Its antigen is undetermined. Trimming took 3 bases from V and 3 from J, leaving 6 bases between them. The CDR3 is 11 amino acids. Per germline, CDR1 GTSNPN and CDR2 SVGIG (reference sequence). This sequence joins TRBV30 and TRBJ2-7, with D perhaps TRBD1 (6 bases). The sequencing sample was made of memory CD4+ T cells from PBMCs. Subset reported: CD45RA-negative fraction. The TCR was taken from a man aged 18-30 years in good health. Some clones in this sample may be carry-over from other donors' samples. The CDR3 here is CAWRTGYEQYF. The CDR3 coding sequence is TGTGCCTGGAGGACAGGCTACGAGCAGTACTTC.